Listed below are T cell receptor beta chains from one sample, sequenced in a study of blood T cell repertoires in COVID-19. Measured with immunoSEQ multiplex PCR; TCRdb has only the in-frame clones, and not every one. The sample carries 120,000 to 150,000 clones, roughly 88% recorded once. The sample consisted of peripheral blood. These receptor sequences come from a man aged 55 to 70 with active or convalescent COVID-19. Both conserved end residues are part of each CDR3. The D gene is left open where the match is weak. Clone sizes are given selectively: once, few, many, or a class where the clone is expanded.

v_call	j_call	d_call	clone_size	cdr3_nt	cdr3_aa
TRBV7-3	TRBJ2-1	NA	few	TGTGCCAGCAGCTACCAACAGAACAATGAGCAGTTCTTC	CASSYQQNNEQFF
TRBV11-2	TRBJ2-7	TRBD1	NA	TGTGCCAGCAGTTCTACAGGGGGATACGCCTACGAGCAGTACTTC	CASSSTGGYAYEQYF
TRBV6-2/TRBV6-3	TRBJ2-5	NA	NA	TGTGCCAGCAGCCCCCGGAAGGGGGAGGGACCTGGGAGAGAGACCCAGTACTTC	CASSPRKGEGPGRETQYF
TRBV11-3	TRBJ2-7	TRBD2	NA	TGTGCCAGCAGCTCCTCCGTGGGGGGGGAGCAGTACTTC	CASSSSVGGEQYF
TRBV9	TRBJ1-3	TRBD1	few	TGTGCCAGCAGCGTAGGACAGGGTAGTGGAAACACCATATATTTT	CASSVGQGSGNTIYF
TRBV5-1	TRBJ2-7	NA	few	TGCGCCAGCAGCTTGGATCAGGGATCCATTTACGAGCAGTACTTC	CASSLDQGSIYEQYF
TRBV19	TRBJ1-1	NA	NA	TGTGCCAGTAGTATAGGGGGGGGCTACCTGAACACTGAAGCTTTCTTT	CASSIGGGYLNTEAFF
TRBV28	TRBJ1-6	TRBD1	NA	TGTGCCAGCAGTTCATCAGGGGGTAGCTCCTATAATTCACCCCTCCACTTT	CASSSSGGSSYNSPLHF
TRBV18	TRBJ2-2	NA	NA	TGTGCCAGCTCACGGACAGAGAACACCGGGGAGCTGTTTTTT	CASSRTENTGELFF
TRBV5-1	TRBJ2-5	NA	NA	TGCGCCAGCAGCTTGGTAGGGGCGCAAGAGACCCAGTACTTC	CASSLVGAQETQYF
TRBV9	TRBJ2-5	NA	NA	TGTGCCAGCAGCGTAGGCAGGGAAGAGACCCAGTACTTC	CASSVGREETQYF
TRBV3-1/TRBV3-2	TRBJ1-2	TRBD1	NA	TGTGCCAGCAGCCATTACAGGGGGGTCGGCTACACCTTC	CASSHYRGVGYTF
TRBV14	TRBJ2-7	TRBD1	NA	TGTGCCAGCAGTCGACGGGACAGGGGAGGGGAGCAGTACTTC	CASSRRDRGGEQYF
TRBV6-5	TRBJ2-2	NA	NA	TGTGCCAGCAGTTCGGGGACGAACACCGGGGAGCTGTTTTTT	CASSSGTNTGELFF
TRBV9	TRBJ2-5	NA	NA	TGTGCCAGCAGCGGGGCAGGGGTTGTTAAAGAGACCCAGTACTTC	CASSGAGVVKETQYF
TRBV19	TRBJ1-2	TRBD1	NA	TGTGCCAGTAGTCGGCTACCGGGACAGGGAGCGTCTAACTATGGCTACACCTTC	CASSRLPGQGASNYGYTF
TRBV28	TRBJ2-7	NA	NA	TGTGCCAGCAGTCCCCAGGGCTACGAGCAGTACTTC	CASSPQGYEQYF
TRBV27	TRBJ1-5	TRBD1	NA	TGTGCCAGCAGTCCACTGACAGGGGGAAATCAGCCCCAGCATTTT	CASSPLTGGNQPQHF
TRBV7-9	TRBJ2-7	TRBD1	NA	TGTGCCAGCAGCTTAGGTGGGGCAGGGGGCTACGAGCAGTACTTC	CASSLGGAGGYEQYF
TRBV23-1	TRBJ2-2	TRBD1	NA	TGCGCCACGTCGGACAGGCTCACCGGGGAGCTGTTTTTT	CATSDRLTGELFF
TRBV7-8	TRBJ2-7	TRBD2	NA	TGTGCCAGCAGCTTAATGGCGGGAGGGTACGAGCAGTACTTC	CASSLMAGGYEQYF
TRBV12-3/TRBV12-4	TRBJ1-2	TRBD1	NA	TGTGCCAGCAGCCCGACAGGGGTTTATGGCTACACCTTC	CASSPTGVYGYTF
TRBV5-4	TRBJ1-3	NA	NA	TGTGCCAGCAGCTTGTTCGGGGGGTTAATTGGAAACACCATATATTTT	CASSLFGGLIGNTIYF
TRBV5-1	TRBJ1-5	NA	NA	TGCGCCAGCAGCTTGGCGGGGGACAATCAGCCCCAGCATTTT	CASSLAGDNQPQHF
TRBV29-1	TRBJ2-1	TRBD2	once	TGCAGCGCCATAGCGGGAGGGCGCCATGAGCAGTTCTTC	CSAIAGGRHEQFF
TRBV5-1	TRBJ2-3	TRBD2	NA	TGCGCCAGCAGCTTGGTCCTAGCGGGACACACAGATACGCAGTATTTT	CASSLVLAGHTDTQYF
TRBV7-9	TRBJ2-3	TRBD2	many	TGTGCCAGCAGCGGATATGCGGGAGGGAGCACAGATACGCAGTATTTT	CASSGYAGGSTDTQYF
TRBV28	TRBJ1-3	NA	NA	TGTGCCAGCAGAATCCCTCTCTCGGCGGCGGGCTCTGGAAACACCATATATTTT	CASRIPLSAAGSGNTIYF
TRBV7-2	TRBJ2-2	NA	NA	TGTGCCAGCAGCTCTGGGCCGAACACCGGGGAGCTGTTTTTT	CASSSGPNTGELFF
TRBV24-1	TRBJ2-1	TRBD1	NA	TGTGCCACCAGTCCGGGACAGGGCTACAATGAGCAGTTCTTC	CATSPGQGYNEQFF